This T cell receptor (beta chain) is drawn from a study of cytomegalovirus exposure and HLA in healthy donors. Across the study: In terms of ancestry, the Caucasian-associated cluster contained roughly 80% of the approximately 400 genotyped donors. Findings of the study overall: Sequencing likely caused a cluster of highly shared sequence variants. The study listed about 150 cytomegalovirus-associated TCR beta chains.

With regard to this clone: Its antigen is not identified.

Primers for the PCR totalled 60 Vbeta and 13 Jbeta. Repertoires were generated with immunoSEQ multiplex PCR, while TCRdb's copy carries only in-frame clones and drops some. The sample carries roughly 150,000 clones, roughly 80% recorded once. This clonotype was sampled from a woman between 45 and 65 years old in good health and CMV-seropositive. Sequenced sample: PBMCs.

CDR3 loop: CASSSLYSSYEQYF. In nucleotides, the CDR3 is TGCGCCAGCAGCTCCCTTTATAGCTCCTACGAGCAGTACTTC. This rearrangement joins TRBV5-1 to TRBJ2-7; no firm D call. This CDR3 contains 14 residues. The V gene lost 3 bases and the J gene lost 0 bases, with 10 bases spanning the gap. The V gene's germline CDR1 is SGHRS and CDR2 YFSETQ. Together with reference TRBV5-1 and TRBJ2-7, the CDR3 gives the full variable domain: KAGVTQTPRYLIKTRGQQVTLSCSPISGHRSVSWYQQTPGQGLQFLFEYFSETQRNKGNFPGRFSGRQFSNSRSEMNVSTLELGDSALYLCASSSLYSSYEQYFGPGTRLTVT.